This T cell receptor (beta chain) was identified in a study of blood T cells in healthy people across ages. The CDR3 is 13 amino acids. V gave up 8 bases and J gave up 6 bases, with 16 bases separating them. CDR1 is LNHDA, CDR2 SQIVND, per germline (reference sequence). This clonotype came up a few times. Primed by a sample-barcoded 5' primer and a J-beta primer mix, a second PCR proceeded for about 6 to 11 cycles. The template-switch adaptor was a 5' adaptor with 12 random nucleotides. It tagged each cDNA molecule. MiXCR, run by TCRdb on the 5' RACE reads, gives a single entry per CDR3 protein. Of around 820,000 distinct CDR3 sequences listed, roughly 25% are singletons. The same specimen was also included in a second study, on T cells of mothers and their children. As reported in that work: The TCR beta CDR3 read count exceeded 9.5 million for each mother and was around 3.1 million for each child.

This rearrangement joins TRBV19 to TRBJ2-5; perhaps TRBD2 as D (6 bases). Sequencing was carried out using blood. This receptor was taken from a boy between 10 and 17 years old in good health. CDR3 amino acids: CASGEEYGKTQYF. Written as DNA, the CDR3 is TGTGCCAGTGGGGAGGAATATGGGAAGACCCAGTACTTC.